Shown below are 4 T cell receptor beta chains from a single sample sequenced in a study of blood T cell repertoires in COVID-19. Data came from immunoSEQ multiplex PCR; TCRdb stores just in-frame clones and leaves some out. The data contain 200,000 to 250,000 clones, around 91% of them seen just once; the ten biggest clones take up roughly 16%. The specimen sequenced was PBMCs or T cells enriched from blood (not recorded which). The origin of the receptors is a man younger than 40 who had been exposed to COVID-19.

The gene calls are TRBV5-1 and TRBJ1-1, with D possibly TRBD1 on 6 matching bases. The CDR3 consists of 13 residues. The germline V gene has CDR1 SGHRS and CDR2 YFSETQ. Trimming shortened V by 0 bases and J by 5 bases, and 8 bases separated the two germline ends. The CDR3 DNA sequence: TGCGCCAGCAGCTTGGACAGGGTTACTGAAGCTTTCTTT. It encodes CASSLDRVTEAFF.

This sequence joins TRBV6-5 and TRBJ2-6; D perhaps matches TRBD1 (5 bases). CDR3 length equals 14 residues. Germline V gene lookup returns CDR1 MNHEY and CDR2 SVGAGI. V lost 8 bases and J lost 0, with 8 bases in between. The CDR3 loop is CASVGVSGANVLTF. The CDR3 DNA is TGTGCCAGCGTAGGGGTCTCTGGGGCCAACGTCCTGACTTTC.

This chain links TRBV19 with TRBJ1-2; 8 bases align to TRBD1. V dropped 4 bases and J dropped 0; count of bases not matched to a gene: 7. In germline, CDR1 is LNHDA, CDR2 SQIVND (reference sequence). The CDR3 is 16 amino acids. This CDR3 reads CASSTTQGATNYGYTF. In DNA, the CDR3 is TGTGCCAGTAGTACGACCCAGGGGGCTACTAACTATGGCTACACCTTC.

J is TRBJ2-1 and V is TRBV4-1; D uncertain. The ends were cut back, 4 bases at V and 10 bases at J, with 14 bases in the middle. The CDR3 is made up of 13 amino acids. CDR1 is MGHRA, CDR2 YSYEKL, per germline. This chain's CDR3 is CASSPRGMEEQFF. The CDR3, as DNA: TGCGCCAGCAGCCCTCGAGGCATGGAGGAGCAGTTCTTC.